One and the same sample provided the 26 T cell receptor beta chains below, sequenced in a study of Ad26.COV2.S vaccination and SARS-CoV-2 variants. The method was immunoSEQ multiplex PCR; TCRdb's version includes in-frame clones alone and lacks a portion of them. This table holds roughly 500,000 clones, nearly 90% found once. Treatment reported: 15 to 20 received Ad26.COV2.S at low or high dose, single or two shots; five or six received placebo; per-sample allocation not given. Sampling occurred on day 63 after the first vaccine or placebo injection. This specimen was peripheral blood, taken in a trial of Ad26.COV2.S vaccine versus placebo. The receptor set was obtained from a person between 18 and 60 years old who received the Ad26.COV2.S COVID-19 vaccine or a placebo.

This clone was detected a few times. The chain combines TRBV25-1 with TRBJ2-2; D gene uncertain. Trimming stripped 0 bases from V and 7 bases from J, with 9 bases between. The length of the CDR3 is 14 residues. Per the germline V gene, CDR1 is MGHDK and CDR2 is SYGVNS. The CDR3 is CASSEYTHRGELFF. DNA of the CDR3: TGTGCCAGCAGTGAATATACCCACCGCGGGGAGCTGTTTTTT.

The rearrangement links TRBV5-1 to TRBJ2-1; 9 nucleotides line up with TRBD2. Unmatched junction bases numbered 12, after V lost 6 bases and J lost 2 bases. The CDR3 extends over 17 amino acids. Germline V gene sequence: CDR1 SGHRS, CDR2 YFSETQ. The CDR3 spells CASTLGGSGSPYNEQFF. DNA of the CDR3: TGCGCCAGCACCCTTGGTGGTAGCGGGAGTCCCTACAATGAGCAGTTCTTC.

This clone was seen more than once but under ten times. The chain combines TRBV27 with TRBJ2-7; TRBD2 agrees at 9 bases. In germline, CDR1 is MNHEY, CDR2 SMNVEV (reference sequence). The CDR3 loop spans 15 amino acids. V lost 3 bases to trimming and J lost 3 bases; unmatched junction nucleotides: 6. CDR3 sequence reads: CASSFGSGGFYEQYF. The CDR3 coding sequence is TGTGCCAGCAGTTTCGGTAGCGGGGGTTTCTACGAGCAGTACTTC.

The rearrangement uses TRBV5-5 and TRBJ1-5; perhaps TRBD1 as D (5 bases). The germline V gene encodes CDR1 SGHKS and CDR2 YYEKEE (reference sequence). CDR3 length equals 15 residues. V dropped 1 base and J dropped 1 base, with 9 bases sitting between them. DNA of the CDR3: TGTGCCAGCAGCTTGTCAGGGTTCAGCAATCAGCCCCAGCATTTT. Translation gives CASSLSGFSNQPQHF.

The chain has TRBV28 and TRBJ1-4; D gene ambiguous. Per germline, CDR1 MDHEN and CDR2 SYDVKM. Trimming took off 1 base at V and 7 bases at J, with 10 bases between the two ends. The CDR3 spans 14 residues. The CDR3 region has the DNA TGTGCCAGCAGTTTATTTGGAGGGCGTGAAAAACTGTTTTTT. As protein: CASSLFGGREKLFF.

The rearrangement joins TRBV29-1 to TRBJ1-2; 9 bases line up with TRBD1. Germline lookup yields CDR1 SQVTM and CDR2 ANQGSEA. This CDR3 has 14 amino acids. V shed 4 bases, J shed 4 bases, and the junction held 7 bases outside the gene matches. CDR3 amino acids: CSVVVGDRAYGYTF. In nucleotides, the CDR3 is TGCAGCGTTGTAGTGGGGGACAGGGCCTATGGCTACACCTTC.

This sequence joins TRBV2 and TRBJ2-1, with D perhaps TRBD2 (5 bases). Germline lookup yields CDR1 SNHLY and CDR2 FYNNEI. The CDR3 consists of 12 residues. V lost 4 bases to trimming and J lost 12 bases, with 13 bases between them. The CDR3 reads CASSGVAGRQFF. The CDR3 nucleotides are TGTGCCAGCAGTGGGGTGGCGGGTCGGCAGTTCTTC.

This chain uses TRBV6-2 or TRBV6-3 with TRBJ2-7; D unresolved. V was trimmed by 2 bases and J by 0 bases, leaving 8 bases between them. In germline, CDR1 is MNHEY, CDR2 SVGEGT. The CDR3 spans 14 residues. DNA of the CDR3: TGTGCCAGCAGTTACGCACCGGCCTCCTACGAGCAGTACGTC. It specifies CASSYAPASYEQYV.

A single count supports this clone. This chain uses TRBV9 with TRBJ2-1; perhaps TRBD1 as D (5 bases). CDR3 size: 14 residues. The V end lost 0 bases, the J end lost 7 bases, and 11 bases lay between the germline ends. The V gene's germline CDR1 is SGDLS and CDR2 YYNGEE. CDR3 in DNA: TGTGCCAGCAGCGTAGTATCTAGGGGTAATGAGCAGTTCTTC. Protein: CASSVVSRGNEQFF.

V is TRBV13 and J is TRBJ2-3; D is ambiguous. This CDR3 comprises 14 residues. Trimming stripped 0 bases from V and 4 bases from J, with 8 bases between. Germline V lookup: CDR1 PRHDT, CDR2 FYEKMQ (reference sequence). The CDR3 here is CASSLGGWPDTQYF. The CDR3, as DNA: TGTGCCAGCAGCTTAGGAGGGTGGCCAGATACGCAGTATTTT.

V is TRBV10-3 and J is TRBJ1-6; D is perhaps TRBD1 (6 bases). With 3 bases removed from V and 1 base from J, the gap between germline ends came to 10 bases. CDR3 length: 16 amino acids. Per germline, CDR1 ENHRY and CDR2 SYGVKD. The CDR3 loop reads CAISEPTGSYNSPLHF. In DNA, the CDR3 is TGTGCCATCAGTGAACCGACAGGTTCCTATAATTCACCCCTCCACTTT.

The rearrangement uses TRBV12-5 and TRBJ2-1, with a possible D match to TRBD2 (6 bases). The CDR3 consists of 18 residues. Looked up from germline, CDR1 is LGHNT and CDR2 is FRNRAP. The V end lost 4 bases, the J end lost 6 bases, and 25 bases lay between the germline ends. CDR3 DNA sequence: TGTGCTAGTGGTTACACCCTGCGGGACCCAAAAGCCCTCAATGAGCAGTTCTTC. Translation gives CASGYTLRDPKALNEQFF.

The J gene is TRBJ2-1, the V gene TRBV28; 7 bases line up with TRBD2. V trimming: 2 bases; J trimming: 3 bases; junction bases outside the gene matches: 1. Per germline, CDR1 MDHEN and CDR2 SYDVKM. There are 14 residues in the CDR3. In nucleotides, the CDR3 is TGTGCCAGCAGTTTAGGGGGGGGCTACAATGAGCAGTTCTTC. Translated, it gives CASSLGGGYNEQFF.

V is TRBV6-5 and J is TRBJ1-3; D possibly corresponds to TRBD1 (6 bases). The germline V and J ends were trimmed by 3 bases and 9 bases, with 15 bases remaining between them. Germline V CDR1 and CDR2: MNHEY, SVGAGI. This CDR3 region has 14 residues. This CDR3 is CASSYNRVVGTIYF. Written as DNA, the CDR3 is TGTGCCAGCAGTTATAACAGGGTGGTTGGCACCATATATTTT.

J is TRBJ1-3 and V is TRBV11-2, with D uncertain. V gave up 4 bases and J gave up 4 bases, with 17 bases separating them. From germline, CDR1 is SGHAT and CDR2 FQNNGV. The length of the CDR3 is 16 residues. This chain's CDR3 is CASSSTTDRPGNTIYF. In DNA form, the CDR3 reads TGTGCCAGCAGCTCGACGACGGACCGGCCGGGAAACACCATATATTTT.

This rearrangement joins TRBV27 to TRBJ2-7; D may be TRBD1 or TRBD2 (5 bases each). The V gene's germline CDR1 is MNHEY and CDR2 SMNVEV (reference sequence). V was shortened by 6 bases and J by 2 bases, with 14 bases between the two germline ends. The CDR3 covers 14 residues. The CDR3 loop reads CASRPGPPAYEQYF. In DNA, the CDR3 is TGTGCCAGCAGGCCGGGACCCCCAGCCTACGAGCAGTACTTC.

About this clone: Other DNA sequences in the same sample also yield this CDR3. The chain links TRBV7-2 to TRBJ1-5; D is perhaps TRBD1 (5 bases). Per the germline V gene, CDR1 is SGHTA and CDR2 is FQGNSA. V was pared by 5 bases and J by 3 bases, with 11 bases between. The CDR3 extends over 14 amino acids. The CDR3 region has the DNA TGTGCCAGCAGCCGGACGGGGCTCAATCAGCCCCAGCATTTT. Protein sequence: CASSRTGLNQPQHF.

The chain has TRBV9 and TRBJ2-7; D unresolved. Trimming pared 0 bases from V and 9 bases from J, leaving 19 bases between. The CDR3 is 15 residues long. Looked up from germline, CDR1 is SGDLS and CDR2 is YYNGEE. Written as DNA, the CDR3 is TGTGCCAGCAGCGTAGGCTCCGGATATCTACGAGGGCAGTACTTC. This translates into CASSVGSGYLRGQYF.

The V gene is TRBV6-5, the J gene TRBJ2-1; D is ambiguous. The V end was cut by 8 bases, the J end by 4 bases, with 9 bases between. The V gene's germline CDR1 is MNHEY and CDR2 SVGAGI. The CDR3 runs 12 residues. The CDR3 sequence: CASGGGYNEQFF. The CDR3 DNA reads as TGTGCCAGCGGCGGCGGTTACAATGAGCAGTTCTTC.

V and J are TRBV5-1 and TRBJ2-7; D not certain. This CDR3 is built from 12 residues. The germline V and J ends were trimmed by 2 bases and 6 bases, with 9 bases remaining between them. Germline V CDR1 and CDR2: SGHRS, YFSETQ. DNA for the CDR3: TGCGCCAGCAGCTTATTCAATGGCGAGCAGTACTTC. Its translation: CASSLFNGEQYF.

This clone occurred once. The chain employs TRBV19 and TRBJ1-4; D remains unclear. The germline CDR1 and CDR2 sequences are LNHDA and SQIVND (reference sequence). The CDR3 runs 14 residues. The V end was cut by 1 base, the J end by 8 bases, with 11 bases between. The CDR3: CASSIAGFGEKLFF. The CDR3 coding sequence is TGTGCCAGTAGTATAGCGGGGTTTGGGGAAAAACTGTTTTTT.

V and J are TRBV30 and TRBJ2-3; the match to TRBD2 covers 14 bases. Germline V lookup: CDR1 GTSNPN, CDR2 SVGIG (reference sequence). The CDR3 sequence is 14 residues long. CDR3 bases: TGTGCGTACGGGACTAGCGGGGGCCGGGATACGCAGTATTTT. Protein sequence: CAYGTSGGRDTQYF.

A single count supports this clone. This CDR3 reads CASSPGQMNTEAFF. In DNA, the CDR3 is TGTGCCAGCAGCCCAGGACAGATGAACACTGAAGCTTTCTTT. This chain uses TRBV6-2 or TRBV6-3 with TRBJ1-1; maybe TRBD1 (6 bases). Germline V gene sequence: CDR1 MNHEY, CDR2 SVGEGT. The CDR3 is 14 residues long. V was trimmed by 6 bases and J by 0 bases, leaving 11 bases between them.

On this clone itself: One end of the junction is discordant with germline, which a read error may explain. The genes are TRBV28 and TRBJ2-7; D ambiguous. This CDR3 is built from 10 residues. Germline CDR1 and CDR2: MDHEN and SYDVKM. As DNA, the CDR3 is TGTGCCACCTGGCTCGGACCCCTCTTCTTC. This encodes CATWLGPLFF.

This sequence joins TRBV7-9 and TRBJ2-5; 9 positions agree with TRBD2. Trimming cost V 1 base and J 9 bases; bases outside gene matches: 12. Germline V gene lookup returns CDR1 SEHNR and CDR2 FQNEAQ (reference sequence). The CDR3 length is 16 residues. The CDR3 loop reads CASSLVVAGGQGAQYF. The DNA of the CDR3 is TGTGCCAGCAGCTTAGTCGTGGCGGGAGGGCAAGGGGCCCAGTACTTC.

The V gene is TRBV4-2, the J gene TRBJ1-4; unclear D gene. CDR1 and CDR2 from the germline V gene are LGHNA and YNFKEQ. Trimming stripped 1 base from V and 4 bases from J, with 13 bases between. The CDR3 extends over 16 amino acids. The CDR3 is CASSQGTHAINEKLFF. The CDR3 DNA is TGTGCCAGCAGCCAAGGGACCCACGCCATTAATGAAAAACTGTTTTTT.